The 9 T cell receptor beta chains given below trace back to one sample, sequenced in a study of T-cell memory formation after mild COVID-19. MiXCR, run by TCRdb on the 5' RACE reads, gives a single entry per CDR3 protein. The sample yields 560,000 or so distinct CDR3 sequences, 17% seen once. Sequencing used PBMCs or a T cell subset sorted from them (not recorded which). The source is an adult woman who had mild COVID-19 (a few samples of this study predate the infection). Cell type and time point are not known.

The table lists this clonotype with many counts. The rearrangement joins TRBV5-1 to TRBJ2-3, with a possible D match to TRBD2 (5 bases). The V end was cut by 4 bases, the J end by 5 bases, with 11 bases between. CDR1 is SGHRS, CDR2 YFSETQ, per germline. This CDR3 is built from 13 residues. The CDR3 nucleotides are TGCGCCAGCAGCCCGCTGGGGAGAGATACGCAGTATTTT. This codes for CASSPLGRDTQYF.

This clonotype was seen a few times. The chain recombines TRBV7-9 with TRBJ1-3, with D unclear. Between the trimmed V and J ends, which lost 7 bases and 1 base, there was a span of 17 bases. Germline loops: CDR1 SEHNR, CDR2 FQNEAQ (reference sequence). This CDR3 contains 16 residues. CDR3 nucleotides: TGTGCCAGCATCGATCTCCTTGTCAGATCTGGAAACACCATATATTTT. It codes for CASIDLLVRSGNTIYF.

The rearrangement joins TRBV7-9 to TRBJ2-1; D is uncertain. CDR1 and CDR2 (germline): SEHNR, FQNEAQ (reference sequence). The CDR3 runs to 12 residues. With 2 bases removed from V and 6 bases from J, the gap between germline ends came to 5 bases. The CDR3 region is CASSLKGNEQFF. The DNA for the CDR3 is TGTGCCAGCAGCTTAAAGGGCAATGAGCAGTTCTTC.

Only a few counts were recorded for this clonotype. This sequence joins TRBV12-3 or TRBV12-4 and TRBJ2-7; the D is unclear. The CDR3 has 15 amino acids. Between the trimmed V and J ends, which lost 6 bases and 0 bases, there was a span of 15 bases. CDR3 sequence: CASSSSGLNSYEQYF. As DNA, the CDR3 is TGTGCCAGCAGCTCCTCCGGTCTAAACTCCTACGAGCAGTACTTC.

The J gene is TRBJ2-2, the V gene TRBV7-2, with a tentative D call TRBD2 (6 bases). V was shortened by 6 bases and J by 4 bases, with 15 bases between the two germline ends. Germline CDR1 reads SGHTA; CDR2 reads FQGNSA. The CDR3 is 15 amino acids. This CDR3 reads CASRPGLGSTGELFF. CDR3 sequence (DNA): TGTGCCAGCAGGCCGGGACTGGGGAGCACCGGGGAGCTGTTTTTT.

This clonotype came up a few times. The chain recombines TRBV12-3 or TRBV12-4 with TRBJ1-2, with a weak D call TRBD1 (6 bases). The CDR3 totals 15 residues. V lost 5 bases, J lost 4 bases, and 17 bases lay in between. CDR3 DNA sequence: TGTGCCAGCAGTCCGGGGGCGAAGTGGGTCTATGGCTACACCTTC. Translating it yields CASSPGAKWVYGYTF.

There are a few counts of this clonotype. The chain recombines TRBV3-1 with TRBJ1-5; the D is unclear. Germline CDR1 and CDR2: LGHDT and YNNKEL (reference sequence). The V and J ends lost 1 base and 6 bases respectively, with 10 bases between them. CDR3 length equals 14 residues. Written as DNA, the CDR3 is TGTGCCAGCAGCCAAGCCAGGTGGGGTCAGCCCCAGCATTTT. The encoded protein is CASSQARWGQPQHF.

The sample holds many counts of this clonotype. The V and J genes are TRBV10-3 and TRBJ2-1, with 10 bases lining up with TRBD2. The CDR3 consists of 14 residues. V shed 9 bases, J shed 2 bases, and the junction held 4 bases outside the gene matches. Germline V CDR1 and CDR2: ENHRY, SYGVKD. The CDR3 DNA follows: TGTGCCATATCTAGCGGGGGCACCTACAATGAGCAGTTCTTC. Translated: CAISSGGTYNEQFF.

V is TRBV5-1 and J is TRBJ2-7, with a weak D call TRBD1 (5 bases). V lost 3 bases and J 3 bases, leaving 13 bases between the germline ends. Germline loops: CDR1 SGHRS, CDR2 YFSETQ. This CDR3 comprises 14 residues. DNA of the CDR3: TGCGCCAGCAGCTCGACAACAGGAGACTACGAGCAGTACTTC. Amino acids: CASSSTTGDYEQYF.